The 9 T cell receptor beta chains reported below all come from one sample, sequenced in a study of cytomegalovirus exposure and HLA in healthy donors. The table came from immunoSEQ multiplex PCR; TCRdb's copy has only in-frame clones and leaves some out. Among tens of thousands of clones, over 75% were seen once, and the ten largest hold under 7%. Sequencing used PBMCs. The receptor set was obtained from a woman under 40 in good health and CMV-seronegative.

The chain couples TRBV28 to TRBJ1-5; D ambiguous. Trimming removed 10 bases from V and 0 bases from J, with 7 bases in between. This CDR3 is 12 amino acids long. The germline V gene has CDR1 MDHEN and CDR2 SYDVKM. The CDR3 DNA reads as TGTGCCACTACGATTAGCAATCAGCCCCAGCATTTT. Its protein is CATTISNQPQHF.

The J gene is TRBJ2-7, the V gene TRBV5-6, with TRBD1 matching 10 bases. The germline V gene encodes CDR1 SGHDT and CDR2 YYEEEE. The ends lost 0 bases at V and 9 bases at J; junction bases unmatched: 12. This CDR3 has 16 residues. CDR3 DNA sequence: TGTGCCAGCAGCTTGGTGGGACAGGGGCCTTTAAGGGGGCAGTACTTC. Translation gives CASSLVGQGPLRGQYF.

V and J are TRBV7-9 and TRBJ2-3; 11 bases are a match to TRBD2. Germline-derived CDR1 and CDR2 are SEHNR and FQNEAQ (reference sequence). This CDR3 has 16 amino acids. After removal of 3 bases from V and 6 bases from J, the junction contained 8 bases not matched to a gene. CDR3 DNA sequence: TGTGCCAGCAGCTTCGTTAGCGGGAGGGAGGCCGATACGCAGTATTTT. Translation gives CASSFVSGREADTQYF.

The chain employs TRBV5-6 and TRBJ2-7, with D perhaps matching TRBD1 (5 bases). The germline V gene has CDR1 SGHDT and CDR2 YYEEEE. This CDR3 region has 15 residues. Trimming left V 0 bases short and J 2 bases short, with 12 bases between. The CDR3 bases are TGTGCCAGCAGCTTGGCGCAAGGGGCGACCTACGAGCAGTACTTC. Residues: CASSLAQGATYEQYF.

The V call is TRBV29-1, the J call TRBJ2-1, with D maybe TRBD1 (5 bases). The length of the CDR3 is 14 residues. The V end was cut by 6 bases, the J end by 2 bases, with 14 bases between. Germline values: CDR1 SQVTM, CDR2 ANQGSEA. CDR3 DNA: TGCAGCGTATACTCAGGGAACCCCTACAATGAGCAGTTCTTC. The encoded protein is CSVYSGNPYNEQFF.

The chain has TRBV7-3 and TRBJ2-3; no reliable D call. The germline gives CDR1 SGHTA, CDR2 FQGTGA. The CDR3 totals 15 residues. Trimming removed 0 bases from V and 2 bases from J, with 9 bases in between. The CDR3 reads CASSLTATNTDTQYF. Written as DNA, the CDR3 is TGTGCCAGCAGCTTAACGGCCACCAACACAGATACGCAGTATTTT.

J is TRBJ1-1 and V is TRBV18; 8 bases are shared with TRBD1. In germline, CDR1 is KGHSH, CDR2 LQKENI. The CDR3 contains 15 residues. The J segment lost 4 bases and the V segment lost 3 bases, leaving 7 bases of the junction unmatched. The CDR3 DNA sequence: TGTGCCAGCTCACCTATCGGGACAGGAGGCACTGAAGCTTTCTTT. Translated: CASSPIGTGGTEAFF. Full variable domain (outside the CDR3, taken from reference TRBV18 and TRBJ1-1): NAGVMQNPRHLVRRRGQEARLRCSPMKGHSHVYWYRQLPEEGLKFMVYLQKENIIDESGMPKERFSAEFPKEGPSILRIQQVVRGDSAAYFCASSPIGTGGTEAFFGQGTRLTVV.

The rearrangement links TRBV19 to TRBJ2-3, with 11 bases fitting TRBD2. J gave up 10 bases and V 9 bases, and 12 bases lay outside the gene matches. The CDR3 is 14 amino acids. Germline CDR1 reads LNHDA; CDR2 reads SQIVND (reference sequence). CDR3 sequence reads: CASLAGGSTGAQYF. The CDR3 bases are TGTGCCAGCTTAGCGGGAGGGTCGACAGGGGCGCAGTATTTT.

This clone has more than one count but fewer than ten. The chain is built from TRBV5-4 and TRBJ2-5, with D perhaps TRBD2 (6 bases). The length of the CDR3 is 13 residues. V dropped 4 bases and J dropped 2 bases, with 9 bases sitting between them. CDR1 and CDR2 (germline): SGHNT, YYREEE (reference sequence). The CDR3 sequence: CASSGGLQETQYF. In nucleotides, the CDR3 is TGTGCCAGCAGCGGGGGACTGCAAGAGACCCAGTACTTC.